This is a list of T cell receptor beta chains from one sample in a study of blood T cell repertoires in COVID-19. TCRdb keeps only in-frame clones here, not all; method: immunoSEQ multiplex PCR. The sample includes 88,000 or so clones, around 75% seen only once; the top ten take more than 20%. Specimen: peripheral blood. Receptors were obtained from a human donor in a cohort sampled during active COVID-19. The CDR3 runs from the conserved cysteine through the conserved F or W. D genes are given only for firm matches. Size is omitted from some rows. Given values are once, few, many or a class for expanded clones.

>TRBD2|TRBV3-1/TRBV3-2|NA|TRBJ2-5
TGTGCCAGCAGCCCGCCTCATAGCGGGGGGCAAGAGACCCAGTACTTC
CASSPPHSGGQETQYF
>TRBD2|TRBV13|NA|TRBJ2-1
TGTGCCAGCAGCAGTACTAGCGGCCTTTTTAATATTGAGCAGTTCTTC
CASSSTSGLFNIEQFF
>TRBD2|TRBV6-4|NA|TRBJ2-1
TGTGCCAGCAGTGTCAGTACTAGCGGGATAGGCGGTGAGCAGTTCTTC
CASSVSTSGIGGEQFF
>NA|TRBV4-1|NA|TRBJ2-1
TGCGCCAGCAGCCAAGATCTCGGGGGACTTACGCGGGGTGAGCAGTTCTTC
CASSQDLGGLTRGEQFF
>NA|TRBV25-1|NA|TRBJ2-7
TGTGCCAGCAGTGAATTCGGCATTAAGGCTAGCGAGCAGTACTTC
CASSEFGIKASEQYF
>NA|TRBV5-1|NA|TRBJ2-5
TGCGCCAGCAGCCTGGACATCGAAGAGACCCAGTACTTC
CASSLDIEETQYF
>NA|TRBV6-6|NA|TRBJ2-3
TGTGCCAGCAGCCCCCCAGCGGACACAGATACGCAGTATTTT
CASSPPADTDTQYF
>TRBD1|TRBV12-3/TRBV12-4|NA|TRBJ1-2
TGTGCCAGCAGTCCGGGGACAGGGTATGGCTACACCTTC
CASSPGTGYGYTF
>NA|TRBV13|few|TRBJ1-4
TGTGCCAGCAGCACCTACAGTTACGAAAAACTGTTTTTT
CASSTYSYEKLFF
>NA|TRBV3-1/TRBV3-2|NA|TRBJ1-1
TGTGCCAGCAGCCCGCCTCTAGGGGACATCTCGGCGGACACTGAAGCTTTCTTT
CASSPPLGDISADTEAFF